This T cell receptor beta chain is drawn from a study of blood T cell repertoires in COVID-19. CDR1 and CDR2 from the germline V gene are SGHTA and FQGNSA. The CDR3 covers 15 residues. V shed 5 bases and J shed 7 bases, with 18 bases lying between them. Generated by immunoSEQ multiplex PCR, the TCRdb table keeps only in-frame clones and is missing some. In the table there are more than 250,000 clones, approximately 90% of which are singletons. Participants were aged 18 to 89 years from 20 to 30 US areas. Participant-given clinical history determined each cohort assignment. Two consecutive negative NP/OP PCR tests, clearance, or resolved symptoms defined Cohort 3 recovery.

The specimen was PBMCs or T cells enriched from blood (not recorded which). This receptor was obtained from a woman in her late teens or twenties who had recovered from COVID-19. This chain links TRBV7-2 with TRBJ2-1; D is perhaps TRBD2 (6 bases). The CDR3 DNA reads as TGTGCCAGCAGCAAACGGGAGCTTGAGGGTAATGAGCAGTTCTTC. Residues: CASSKRELEGNEQFF.